The rows below give T cell receptor beta chains drawn from one sample of a study of cytomegalovirus exposure and HLA in healthy donors. Some clones are missing from TCRdb's copy, which holds only in-frame ones; the method was immunoSEQ multiplex PCR. The sample shows under 140,000 clones, around nine tenths of them seen only once. Material: PBMCs. Receptors originate from a woman aged 25-40 years in good health and CMV-seropositive. The CDR3 runs from the conserved cysteine through the conserved F or W. D genes are given only for firm matches. The size of a clone is reported for some rows only, either as once, few or many, or as a class for expanded clones.

V	D	J	length	size	DNA	CDR3
TRBV19	NA	TRBJ1-1	13	few	TGTGCCAGTAGTAGGCGGGGGCTCGCTGAAGCTTTCTTT	CASSRRGLAEAFF
TRBV5-6	TRBD2	TRBJ2-5	15	NA	TGTGCCAGCAGCTTGGAACTAGCGGGAGTTGAGACCCAGTACTTC	CASSLELAGVETQYF
TRBV4-2	NA	TRBJ1-6	12	NA	TGTGCCAGCAGCCAAGATCTCTCACCCCTCCACTTT	CASSQDLSPLHF
TRBV7-2	TRBD1	TRBJ1-1	14	NA	TGTGCCAGCAGCTTAGGTCGACAGGGGAGGTCAGCTTTCTTT	CASSLGRQGRSAFF
TRBV4-1	NA	TRBJ2-7	15	NA	TGCGCCAGCAGCCACGGGAAATCCGGCTCCTACGAGCAGTACTTC	CASSHGKSGSYEQYF
TRBV15	TRBD1	TRBJ1-5	17	NA	TGTGCCACCAGCAGCGACCTTTACAGGGGTGGAAATCAGCCCCAGCATTTT	CATSSDLYRGGNQPQHF
TRBV18	NA	TRBJ2-3	16	NA	TGTGCCAGCTCACCACTAGCTCAGGGAAACACAGATACGCAGTATTTT	CASSPLAQGNTDTQYF
TRBV10-1	TRBD1	TRBJ2-2	17	once	TGCGCCAGCGTTGACCGGGACAGGGGGAGGTTGGTCGGGGAGCTGTTTTTT	CASVDRDRGRLVGELFF
TRBV5-6	TRBD1	TRBJ2-5	15	NA	TGTGCCAGCAGCTTAACGGACAGGGGGGAAGAGACCCAGTACTTC	CASSLTDRGEETQYF
TRBV19	TRBD1	TRBJ1-2	15	NA	TGTGCCAGTAGTCCAACTCGGGACAGCGGGAGAGGCTACACCTTC	CASSPTRDSGRGYTF
TRBV2	NA	TRBJ2-3	14	NA	TGTGCCAGCAGTGGAGGGGGAGTCACAGATACGCAGTATTTT	CASSGGGVTDTQYF
TRBV18	TRBD2	TRBJ2-1	15	NA	TGTGCCAGCTCACCACTCCGTGGGAGGGTGGATGAGCAGTTCTTC	CASSPLRGRVDEQFF
TRBV7-2	NA	TRBJ2-4	16	NA	TGTGCCAGCAGCCCGTATGTCGGGGGAAGGAAAAACATTCAGTACTTC	CASSPYVGGRKNIQYF
TRBV9	NA	TRBJ2-1	14	NA	TGTGCCAGCAGCCCTACGCCGCGGGCTAATGAGCAGTTCTTC	CASSPTPRANEQFF
TRBV7-9	NA	TRBJ2-1	14	NA	TGTGCCAGCAAGAGACAGGAATCCTACAATGAGCAGTTCTTC	CASKRQESYNEQFF
TRBV2	NA	TRBJ2-5	16	NA	TGTGCCAGCAGCGACCCTCCGGGGGAACCAAGGTCAACCCAGTACTTC	CASSDPPGEPRSTQYF
TRBV7-2	TRBD2	TRBJ2-2	15	NA	TGTGCCAGCAGCCTCAGCGGGGGGTCCACCGGGGAGCTGTTTTTT	CASSLSGGSTGELFF
TRBV7-2	NA	TRBJ2-1	13	NA	TGTGCCAGCAGCCCGACTCGGAACAATGAGCAGTTCTTC	CASSPTRNNEQFF
TRBV27	TRBD1	TRBJ1-6	15	once	TGTGCCAGCACCAGAGACAGGGGCGGTAATTCACCCCTCCACTTT	CASTRDRGGNSPLHF
TRBV27	TRBD1	TRBJ2-7	15	NA	TGTGCCAGCAAACCACAGGGGGCGAGTTTCAACGAGCAGTACTTC	CASKPQGASFNEQYF
TRBV10-1	NA	TRBJ1-5	14	NA	TGCGCCTCCGAGCCGCTTTATAGCAATCAGCCCCAGCATTTT	CASEPLYSNQPQHF
TRBV29-1	NA	TRBJ2-2	12	NA	TGCAGCGCCAACCGGGGTTCCGGGGAGCTGTTTTTT	CSANRGSGELFF
TRBV9	TRBD2	TRBJ2-3	14	NA	TGTGCCAGCAGCGTAGGACTAGCGGTGGATACGCAGTATTTT	CASSVGLAVDTQYF
TRBV19	TRBD1	TRBJ1-2	16	NA	TGTGCCAGTAGTATAACCCAGGGGGCCTCCCTCTATGGCTACACCTTC	CASSITQGASLYGYTF
TRBV6-5	NA	TRBJ1-5	15	NA	TGTGCCAGCAGCGACCAGGGGATGCGCAATCAGCCCCAGCATTTT	CASSDQGMRNQPQHF
TRBV5-4	TRBD2	TRBJ2-5	13	NA	TGTGCCAGCAGCTCGGGACTAGTTGGGACCCAGTACTTC	CASSSGLVGTQYF
TRBV7-2	NA	TRBJ1-6	14	once	TGTGCCAGCAGCTTTAGTCGGGGTAATTCACCCCTCCACTTT	CASSFSRGNSPLHF
TRBV30	NA	TRBJ2-1	13	NA	TGTGCCTGGCGTCGGTTCTCCTACAATGAGCAGTTCTTC	CAWRRFSYNEQFF
TRBV5-1	NA	TRBJ2-7	13	once	TGCGCCAGCAGCTTGGCCGGTTCCTACGAGCAGTACTTC	CASSLAGSYEQYF
TRBV16	NA	TRBJ2-1	12	NA	TGTGCCAGCAGCTACGCGGGTTGGGAGCAGTTCTTC	CASSYAGWEQFF
TRBV6-5	NA	TRBJ2-6	16	few	TGTGCCAGCAGTTACTTCGCCGGGTCTGGGGCCAACGTCCTGACTTTC	CASSYFAGSGANVLTF
TRBV4-3	TRBD2	TRBJ2-1	17	NA	TGCGCCAGCAGCCAAGAGCTAGCGGGAGCCCTCTACAATGAGCAGTTCTTC	CASSQELAGALYNEQFF
TRBV30	TRBD1	TRBJ1-2	13	NA	TGTGCCTGGAGTGTACCCAGGGGGGACGGCTACACCTTC	CAWSVPRGDGYTF
TRBV29-1	NA	TRBJ2-3	16	once	TGCAGCGTTGAAGATCGGGTATTTGGAGCCCCAGATACGCAGTATTTT	CSVEDRVFGAPDTQYF
TRBV5-4	NA	TRBJ2-7	12	NA	TGTGCCAGCAGCTCCCGGTTAGACGAGCAGTACTTC	CASSSRLDEQYF
TRBV6-6	TRBD1	TRBJ1-3	15	once	TGTGCCAGCAGTCAAACAGGGGAGCCTGGAAACACCATATATTTT	CASSQTGEPGNTIYF
TRBV2	NA	TRBJ1-2	14	NA	TGTGCCAGCAGTCTACAGGGTCTTGACTATGGCTACACCTTC	CASSLQGLDYGYTF
TRBV2	NA	TRBJ1-4	13	NA	TGTGCCAGCACAAGACAGTCTAATGAAAAACTGTTTTTT	CASTRQSNEKLFF
TRBV6-5	NA	TRBJ2-2	15	NA	TGTGCCAGCAGTTACTACCCCACAGGGTCCGGGGAGCTGTTTTTT	CASSYYPTGSGELFF
TRBV4-3	NA	TRBJ2-2	18	NA	TGCGCCAGCAGCCAAACGTTCGGGACTCCCTCGAACACCGGGGAGCTGTTTTTT	CASSQTFGTPSNTGELFF
TRBV7-3	NA	TRBJ2-5	13	NA	TGTGCCAGCAGCCTCGGGGACCAAGAGACCCAGTACTTC	CASSLGDQETQYF
TRBV28	TRBD1	TRBJ2-7	16	NA	TGTGCCAGCAGTTTATCGGGACAGACCTCCTTATACGAGCAGTACTTC	CASSLSGQTSLYEQYF
TRBV30	TRBD1	TRBJ1-2	15	NA	TGTGCCTGGAGACCCACCCCAGGGGGGACGAGTGGCTACACCTTC	CAWRPTPGGTSGYTF
TRBV5-6	NA	TRBJ2-3	13	NA	TGTGCCAGCAGCTTGTGGGGAGTCGATACGCAGTATTTT	CASSLWGVDTQYF
TRBV6-1	TRBD1	TRBJ1-4	17	NA	TGTGCCAGCAGTGAAAGACAGGGGGACATCACTAATGAAAAACTGTTTTTT	CASSERQGDITNEKLFF